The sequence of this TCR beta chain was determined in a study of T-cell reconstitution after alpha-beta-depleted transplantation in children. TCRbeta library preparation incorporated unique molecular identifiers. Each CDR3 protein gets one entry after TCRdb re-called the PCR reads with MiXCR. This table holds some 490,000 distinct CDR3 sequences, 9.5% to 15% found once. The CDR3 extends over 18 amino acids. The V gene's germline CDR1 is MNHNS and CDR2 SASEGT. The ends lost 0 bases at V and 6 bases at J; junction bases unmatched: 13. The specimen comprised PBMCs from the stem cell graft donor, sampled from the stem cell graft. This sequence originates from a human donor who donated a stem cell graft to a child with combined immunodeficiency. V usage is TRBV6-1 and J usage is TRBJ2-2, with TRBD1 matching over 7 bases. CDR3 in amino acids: CASSEATGFSFVAGELFF. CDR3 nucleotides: TGTGCCAGCAGTGAAGCGACAGGGTTTAGCTTCGTAGCCGGGGAGCTGTTTTTT.